The 20 T cell receptor beta chains reported below all come from one sample, sequenced in a study of response to subunit inactivated influenza vaccine. MiXCR, run by TCRdb on the RT-PCR reads, gives a single entry per CDR3 protein. The data hold 600,000 to 850,000 distinct CDR3 sequences, with approximately 14% observed a single time. Specimen: PBMCs from blood, collected around 14 days before vaccination. All receptors come from a man aged 45-65 years who received an inactivated influenza vaccine.

This clonotype was seen repeatedly, ten times or more. The chain employs TRBV29-1 and TRBJ2-5, with TRBD1 identical over 9 bases. The CDR3 is 13 amino acids. Per the germline V gene, CDR1 is SQVTM and CDR2 is ANQGSEA. Trimming took 7 bases from V and 5 from J; bases not matched to a gene: 8. The CDR3 loop is CSGAGTGIETQYF. In DNA form, the CDR3 reads TGCAGCGGGGCCGGGACAGGGATCGAGACCCAGTACTTC.

This clonotype is a singleton in its sample. The gene calls are TRBV3-1 and TRBJ2-5; possibly TRBD2 for D (6 bases). The CDR3 has 17 amino acids. V was shortened by 1 base and J by 2 bases, with 17 bases between the two germline ends. Germline CDR1 LGHDT, CDR2 YNNKEL (reference sequence). The CDR3 protein is CASSQVLERVGQETQYF. CDR3 coding DNA: TGTGCCAGCAGCCAAGTTTTGGAGCGGGTAGGGCAAGAGACCCAGTACTTC.

This clonotype was counted only a few times. This chain connects TRBV27 to TRBJ1-2, with D tentatively TRBD1 (5 bases). Trimming removed 3 bases from V and 8 bases from J, with 13 bases in between. CDR1 and CDR2 from the germline V gene are MNHEY and SMNVEV (reference sequence). CDR3 size: 13 residues. The CDR3 sequence is CASSFRDLRGYTF. The CDR3 nucleotides read TGTGCCAGCAGTTTTCGGGACCTCAGGGGCTACACCTTC.

This clonotype has just a few counts. The chain has TRBV9 and TRBJ2-1; D ambiguous. V gave up 4 bases and J gave up 2 bases, with 13 bases separating them. This CDR3 is built from 15 residues. Germline-derived CDR1 and CDR2 are SGDLS and YYNGEE. CDR3 sequence (DNA): TGTGCCAGCAGCACCTCCGGTCCCCCCTACAATGAGCAGTTCTTC. Protein: CASSTSGPPYNEQFF.

The table lists this clonotype with a few counts. This rearrangement joins TRBV12-3 or TRBV12-4 to TRBJ2-5, with 7 bases fitting TRBD2. The CDR3 spans 15 residues. With 4 bases clipped from V and 0 bases from J, the junction kept 5 bases outside the gene matches. CDR3 sequence reads: CASSSGGFYQETQYF. CDR3 in DNA: TGTGCCAGCAGTTCCGGGGGGTTCTACCAAGAGACCCAGTACTTC.

This chain connects TRBV30 to TRBJ1-1, with 7 bases aligning to TRBD1. In germline, CDR1 is GTSNPN, CDR2 SVGIG (reference sequence). The CDR3 extends over 13 amino acids. Trimming at V came to 3 bases and at J to 8 bases, leaving 9 bases not matched to a gene. The CDR3 DNA follows: TGTGCCTGGAGAGCACAGGGGACTTCCGAAGCTTTCTTT. Its translation: CAWRAQGTSEAFF.

The gene calls are TRBV30 and TRBJ2-1; 8 nucleotides agree with TRBD1. V trimming: 0 bases; J trimming: 9 bases; junction bases outside the gene matches: 4. CDR3 size: 13 residues. Germline CDR1 is GTSNPN and CDR2 is SVGIG (reference sequence). This CDR3 reads CAWSVTGASEQFF. CDR3 DNA sequence: TGTGCCTGGAGTGTGACAGGGGCCAGTGAGCAGTTCTTC.

This clonotype showed up just a few times. The V and J genes are TRBV29-1 and TRBJ2-5; 8 bases map to TRBD2. V lost 6 bases, J lost 5 bases, and 5 bases stayed unmatched. The CDR3 covers 12 residues. CDR1 and CDR2 (germline): SQVTM, ANQGSEA. In nucleotides, the CDR3 is TGCAGCGTAACCCGGGAGGGGGAGACCCAGTACTTC. It specifies CSVTREGETQYF.

This clonotype was seen more than once but under ten times. At one of its ends the junction is not consistent with the germline gene, which may arise from a read error. V and J are TRBV29-1 and TRBJ2-1; 8 bases agree with TRBD2. The length of the CDR3 is 11 residues. Germline V gene lookup returns CDR1 SQVTM and CDR2 ANQGSEA. CDR3 DNA: TGCAGCGTTAAAGAGCGGGAGTTTCGGTTCTTC. Its translation is CSVKEREFRFF.

In this sample, this clonotype turned up many times. This chain links TRBV14 with TRBJ2-5, with D unclear. V dropped 4 bases and J dropped 3 bases, with 15 bases sitting between them. The CDR3 is 15 residues long. CDR1 is SGHDN, CDR2 FVKESK, per germline. The CDR3, as DNA: TGTGCCAGCAGCCGCGTCCGTGCAGCCAAAGAGACCCAGTACTTC. Translating it yields CASSRVRAAKETQYF.

This clonotype was detected a few times. The genes are TRBV4-2 and TRBJ2-3; no reliable D call. This CDR3 is built from 16 residues. Germline assignment: CDR1 LGHNA and CDR2 YNFKEQ. V shed 0 bases and J shed 2 bases, with 12 bases lying between them. The CDR3 spells CASSQDQAKFTDTQYF. The CDR3 DNA reads TGTGCCAGCAGCCAAGATCAAGCAAAATTCACAGATACGCAGTATTTT.

This clonotype was observed a handful of times. The V and J genes are TRBV10-3 and TRBJ1-6; 9 nucleotides match TRBD1. Trimming took 6 bases from V and 7 from J; bases not matched to a gene: 4. The CDR3 has 14 amino acids. Germline values: CDR1 ENHRY, CDR2 SYGVKD. The CDR3 sequence: CAISRTGENSPLHF. As DNA, the CDR3 is TGTGCCATCAGCAGGACAGGGGAAAATTCACCCCTCCACTTT.

The chain joins TRBV10-3 to TRBJ2-7; TRBD1 matches at 7 bases. CDR1 ENHRY and CDR2 SYGVKD come from the germline V gene. The CDR3 has 12 amino acids. Trimming took 8 bases from V and 1 from J; bases not matched to a gene: 2. As DNA, the CDR3 is TGTGCCATCGGGACAGAGTCCTACGAGCAGTACTTC. Encoded protein: CAIGTESYEQYF.

The gene calls are TRBV12-3 or TRBV12-4 and TRBJ1-3, with unresolved D. With 2 bases removed from V and 4 bases from J, the gap between germline ends came to 9 bases. This CDR3 comprises 14 residues. The CDR3 DNA reads as TGTGCCAGCAGTTTAAGGTCTGAGGGAAACACCATATATTTT. Translating it yields CASSLRSEGNTIYF.

Ten or more counts support this clonotype. The rearrangement uses TRBV20-1 and TRBJ2-7, with TRBD2 matching 7 bases. The junction had 6 bases not matched to a gene; V was cut back by 2 bases and J by 2 bases. This CDR3 contains 14 residues. Looked up from germline, CDR1 is DFQATT and CDR2 is SNEGSKA (reference sequence). In nucleotides, the CDR3 is TGCAGTGCTAGATTAGCGGGCGTTACCTACGAGCAGTACTTC. As protein: CSARLAGVTYEQYF.

This sequence joins TRBV6-4 and TRBJ2-1, with D hard to call. The V gene lost 3 bases and the J gene lost 1 base, with 10 bases spanning the gap. This CDR3 contains 15 residues. The germline V gene encodes CDR1 MRHNA and CDR2 SNTAGT. The CDR3 DNA sequence: TGTGCCAGCAGTGAAATTCACGGGTCCTACAATGAGCAGTTCTTC. Translating gives CASSEIHGSYNEQFF.

This clonotype was counted between two and nine times. The rearrangement uses TRBV12-3 or TRBV12-4 and TRBJ2-3; unclear D gene. Between the trimmed V and J ends, which lost 3 bases and 0 bases, there was a span of 10 bases. This CDR3 is 15 amino acids long. The DNA of the CDR3 is TGTGCCAGCAGTTTCGACGGTTTGAGCACAGATACGCAGTATTTT. It translates to CASSFDGLSTDTQYF.

This clonotype was seen more than once but under ten times. The gene calls are TRBV19 and TRBJ2-1; a possible D gene is TRBD2 (5 bases). This CDR3 has 15 residues. Germline assignment: CDR1 LNHDA and CDR2 SQIVND (reference sequence). Deletions cut 0 bases from V and 6 bases from J, with 12 bases between. The DNA of the CDR3 is TGTGCCAGTAGTATAGAAGGGCTAGCCAGCAATGAGCAGTTCTTC. Amino acid sequence: CASSIEGLASNEQFF.

This clonotype was recorded a few times. This chain joins TRBV12-3 or TRBV12-4 and TRBJ2-2, with D possibly matching TRBD2 (5 bases). The germline V and J ends were trimmed by 4 bases and 7 bases, with 10 bases remaining between them. The CDR3 is made up of 13 amino acids. CDR3 DNA sequence: TGTGCCAGCAGTTCTCGTGAGGGCGGGGAGCTGTTTTTT. As protein: CASSSREGGELFF.

J is TRBJ2-2 and V is TRBV2; no reliable D call. The CDR3 extends over 15 amino acids. Trimming took 7 bases from V and 7 from J, leaving 19 bases between them. Looked up from germline, CDR1 is SNHLY and CDR2 is FYNNEI. Written as DNA, the CDR3 is TGTGCCAGCAAGACGACCTCTTCGGAGAACGGGGAGCTGTTTTTT. It encodes CASKTTSSENGELFF.